A selection of T cell receptor beta chains follows, all from one sample in a study of CXCR3-negative and CXCR3-positive naive CD8 T cells. From the 5' RACE reads, TCRdb lists one entry per CDR3 protein and no DNA. In all, the sample yields around 140,000 distinct CDR3 sequences. Sequenced input: naive CXCR3- CD8+ T cells from blood. The receptor source for this set is a human donor in good health. Some clones in this sample may be carry-over from other donors' samples. Both conserved end residues are part of each CDR3.

V	J	CDR3
TRBV28	TRBJ2-1	CASSPVRSKYEGGTYNEQFF
TRBV28	TRBJ1-1	CASSLRAGSAEAFF
TRBV27	TRBJ2-1	CASSLLGGPYNEQFF
TRBV6-2/TRBV6-3	TRBJ2-1	CASCRLGGPYNEQFF
TRBV14	TRBJ2-3	CASSHLGSTDTQYF
TRBV20-1	TRBJ2-1	CSAGDPGQKTYNEQFF
TRBV7-9	TRBJ2-7	CASATGQGSNEQYF
TRBV4-1	TRBJ2-5	CASSFDRKQETQYF
TRBV7-2	TRBJ2-2	CASRSQWQGAGELFF
TRBV29-1	TRBJ1-2	CSVETGGGNYGYTF
TRBV4-1	TRBJ2-1	CASSQGRGSYNEQFF
TRBV27	TRBJ2-5	CASSLLGTTSAETQYF
TRBV29-1	TRBJ1-1	CSVPGGPTEAFF
TRBV3-1	TRBJ2-5	CASSQDQLAGVQETQYF